This T cell receptor (beta chain) was captured by sequencing in a study of spatial heterogeneity in lung cancer. This clonotype was seen ten or more times. The antigen remains undetermined. The ends were cut back, 0 bases at V and 14 bases at J, with 17 bases in the middle. Germline CDR1 LGHNA, CDR2 YNFKEQ. The CDR3 is made up of 15 amino acids. TCRdb re-called the 5' RACE reads with MiXCR, one entry per CDR3 protein. The sample contains around 26,000 distinct CDR3 sequences, around 10% of which appear only once. Time point denoted: sample taken at primary tumor resection. Whole-study results and caveats: Expanded intratumoral alpha and beta TCR counts tracked tumor mutation counts.

The chain joins TRBV4-2 to TRBJ1-6; D ambiguous. Material: lung tumor tissue, obtained at surgery. The source of this sequence is a male donor with early-stage non-small cell lung cancer. The CDR3 is CASSQDLRGDGTLHF. CDR3 sequence (DNA): TGTGCCAGCAGCCAAGATCTCCGCGGGGATGGCACCCTCCACTTT.